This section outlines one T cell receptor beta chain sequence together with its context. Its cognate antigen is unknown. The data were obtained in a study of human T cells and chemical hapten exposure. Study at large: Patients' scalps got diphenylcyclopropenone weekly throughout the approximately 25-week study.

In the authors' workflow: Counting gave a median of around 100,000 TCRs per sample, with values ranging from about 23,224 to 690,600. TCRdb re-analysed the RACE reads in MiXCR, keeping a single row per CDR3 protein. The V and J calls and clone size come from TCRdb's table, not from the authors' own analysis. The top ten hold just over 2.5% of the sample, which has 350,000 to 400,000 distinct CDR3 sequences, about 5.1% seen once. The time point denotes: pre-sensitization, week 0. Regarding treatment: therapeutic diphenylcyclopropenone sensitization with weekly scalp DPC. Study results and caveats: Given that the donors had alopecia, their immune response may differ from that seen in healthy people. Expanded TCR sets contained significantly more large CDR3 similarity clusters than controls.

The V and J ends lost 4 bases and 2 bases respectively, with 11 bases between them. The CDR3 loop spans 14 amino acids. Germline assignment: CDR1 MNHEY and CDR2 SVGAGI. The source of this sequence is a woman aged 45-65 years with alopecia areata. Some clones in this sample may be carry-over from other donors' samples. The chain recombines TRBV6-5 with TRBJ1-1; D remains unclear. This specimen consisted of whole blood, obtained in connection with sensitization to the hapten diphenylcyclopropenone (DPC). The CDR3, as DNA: TGTGCCAGCAGTTCGTCGGACGGTAACACTGAAGCTTTCTTT. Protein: CASSSSDGNTEAFF.